The next 32 T cell receptor beta chains were all read from a single sample in a study of blood T cell repertoires in COVID-19. Clones were sequenced by immunoSEQ multiplex PCR, and TCRdb holds only the in-frame ones, with some missing. This sample has approximately 190,000 clones; around four fifths occur once, and the top ten carry 6% to 7%. The sequenced sample consisted of peripheral blood. Receptor source: a woman in her forties with acute or convalescent COVID-19.

This chain connects TRBV14 to TRBJ2-5, with TRBD2 matching 7 bases. The V gene end was trimmed by 3 bases and the J gene end by 5 bases; junction bases not matched to a gene: 6. This CDR3 has 14 amino acids. Germline CDR1 SGHDN, CDR2 FVKESK. The CDR3 sequence is CASSQRGYLETQYF. The CDR3 DNA sequence: TGTGCCAGCAGCCAGCGGGGGTATCTGGAGACCCAGTACTTC.

J is TRBJ2-5 and V is TRBV3-1 (or the pseudogene TRBV3-2); tentatively, D is TRBD1 (5 bases). Per germline, CDR1 LGHDT and CDR2 YNNKEL (reference sequence). The CDR3 consists of 15 residues. The germline V and J ends were trimmed by 4 bases and 4 bases, with 16 bases remaining between them. The CDR3 nucleotides are TGTGCCAGCAGCCGTTCCAGGGTTGGGTTAGAGACCCAGTACTTC. Its protein is CASSRSRVGLETQYF.

The rearrangement joins TRBV28 to TRBJ2-7; 8 bases map to TRBD2. The length of the CDR3 is 14 residues. CDR1 and CDR2 (germline): MDHEN, SYDVKM. V dropped 3 bases and J dropped 3; count of bases not matched to a gene: 4. DNA for the CDR3: TGTGCCAGCAGTTTTCGGGGGGGCGACTACGAGCAGTACTTC. It specifies CASSFRGGDYEQYF. Full variable domain (missing parts from reference TRBV28 and TRBJ2-7): DVKVTQSSRYLVKRTGEKVFLECVQDMDHENMFWYRQDPGLGLRLIYFSYDVKMKEKGDIPEGYSVSREKKERFSLILESASTNQTSMYLCASSFRGGDYEQYFGPGTRLTVT.

The chain is built from TRBV7-9 and TRBJ2-2; tentative D call: TRBD2 (5 bases). CDR1 and CDR2 (germline): SEHNR, FQNEAQ (reference sequence). The germline V and J ends were trimmed by 8 bases and 0 bases, with 7 bases remaining between them. The CDR3 runs to 13 residues. CDR3 in amino acids: CASGSANTGELFF. CDR3 DNA: TGTGCCAGCGGGAGCGCGAACACCGGGGAGCTGTTTTTT.

J is TRBJ2-7 and V is TRBV5-1, with TRBD2 identical over 11 bases. This CDR3 region has 15 residues. V dropped 4 bases and J dropped 2; count of bases not matched to a gene: 5. Germline CDR1 SGHRS, CDR2 YFSETQ. DNA for the CDR3: TGCGCCAGCAGCATTACTAGCGGGAGTCCCTACGAGCAGTACTTC. This codes for CASSITSGSPYEQYF.

The V call is TRBV7-2, the J call TRBJ2-5; 7 positions match TRBD1. The CDR3 is 15 amino acids. CDR1 is SGHTA, CDR2 FQGNSA, per germline. V shed 5 bases and J 3 bases; nucleotides not matched to a gene: 9. This CDR3 is CASSQGTASEETQYF. CDR3 DNA: TGTGCCAGCAGCCAAGGGACAGCCTCTGAAGAGACCCAGTACTTC.

The gene calls are TRBV18 and TRBJ1-4; 8 bases map to TRBD1. This CDR3 is 15 amino acids long. From germline, CDR1 is KGHSH and CDR2 LQKENI. The V segment lost 6 bases and the J segment 3 bases; nucleotides outside the gene matches: 6. The chain's CDR3 is CASSGDRHPNEKLFF. The CDR3 nucleotides are TGTGCCAGCTCCGGGGACAGGCATCCTAATGAAAAACTGTTTTTT.

Only a few counts were recorded for this clone. The chain combines TRBV5-1 with TRBJ1-2, with D hard to call. Between the trimmed V and J ends, which lost 7 bases and 8 bases, there was a span of 21 bases. This CDR3 has 14 residues. CDR1 and CDR2 from the germline V gene are SGHRS and YFSETQ. Here the CDR3 reads CASAPADIFRGYTF. CDR3 coding DNA: TGCGCCAGCGCTCCAGCCGACATTTTTCGCGGCTACACCTTC.

This clone was seen a single time. V gene TRBV5-6 combines with J gene TRBJ1-2; tentative D call: TRBD1 (6 bases). With 1 base removed from V and 1 base from J, the gap between germline ends came to 17 bases. The germline V gene has CDR1 SGHDT and CDR2 YYEEEE. The CDR3 has 17 residues. CDR3 DNA: TGTGCCAGCAGCTTGAGGACAGACGTTTGGGTTAACTATGGCTACACCTTC. Its protein product is CASSLRTDVWVNYGYTF.

This chain connects TRBV5-4 to TRBJ1-4; 8 nucleotides align to TRBD1. The CDR3 is made up of 13 amino acids. Germline CDR1 SGHNT, CDR2 YYREEE (reference sequence). J was trimmed by 8 bases and V by 4 bases; bases with no gene match: 4. DNA for the CDR3: TGTGCCAGCAGCACGACAGGGGAAGAAAAACTGTTTTTT. Protein product: CASSTTGEEKLFF.

This chain joins TRBV30 and TRBJ1-1; D gene uncertain. Trimming left V 3 bases short and J 4 bases short, with 9 bases between. The germline gives CDR1 GTSNPN, CDR2 SVGIG (reference sequence). The CDR3 length is 12 residues. DNA for the CDR3: TGTGCCTGGAGCCGAGGGAGCACTGAAGCTTTCTTT. Translated: CAWSRGSTEAFF.

The chain recombines TRBV2 with TRBJ1-5, with 7 bases aligning to TRBD1. CDR3 length equals 14 residues. Losses at the gene ends were 6 bases for V and 6 bases for J; bases not matched to a gene: 8. Germline CDR1 is SNHLY and CDR2 is FYNNEI. CDR3 residues: CASRSGQISQPQHF. CDR3 nucleotides: TGTGCCAGCAGGTCGGGACAGATATCTCAGCCCCAGCATTTT.

The chain combines TRBV28 with TRBJ2-1, with 15 bases aligning to TRBD2. The V gene end was trimmed by 1 base and the J gene end by 7 bases; junction bases not matched to a gene: 14. This CDR3 has 20 residues. Germline V gene data show CDR1 as MDHEN and CDR2 as SYDVKM. CDR3 loop: CASSLSMGLAGGPGGNEQFF. The CDR3 DNA follows: TGTGCCAGCAGTTTATCCATGGGACTAGCGGGAGGTCCCGGAGGGAATGAGCAGTTCTTC.

This rearrangement joins TRBV7-2 to TRBJ1-5; D is unresolved. The CDR3 covers 13 residues. Trimming took 4 bases from V and 6 from J, leaving 10 bases between them. Germline CDR1 SGHTA, CDR2 FQGNSA. CDR3 protein: CASSSGPAQPQHF. In nucleotides, the CDR3 is TGTGCCAGCAGCTCGGGTCCCGCTCAGCCCCAGCATTTT.

The chain combines TRBV6-1 with TRBJ1-2, with a weak D call TRBD1 (5 bases). From germline, CDR1 is MNHNS and CDR2 SASEGT. The CDR3 has 17 residues. Deletions cut 2 bases from V and 2 bases from J, with 18 bases between. In DNA, the CDR3 is TGTGCCAGCAGTGAAAGGTTCAGGGTGGGCATCAACTATGGCTACACCTTC. Protein product: CASSERFRVGINYGYTF.

V is TRBV9 and J is TRBJ2-2; 12 bases match TRBD2. Germline assignment: CDR1 SGDLS and CDR2 YYNGEE. The V and J ends lost 4 bases and 1 base, in that order; junction bases with no gene match: 5. This CDR3 spans 17 amino acids. The CDR3 DNA sequence: TGTGCCAGCAGCAGGCGGGGACTAGCGGGGAACACCGGGGAGCTGTTTTTT. Its protein is CASSRRGLAGNTGELFF.

The rearrangement joins TRBV5-1 to TRBJ1-1; D is perhaps TRBD1 (6 bases). Germline-derived CDR1 and CDR2 are SGHRS and YFSETQ. V lost 2 bases, J lost 11 bases, and 16 bases lay in between. The CDR3 contains 13 residues. CDR3 sequence: CASSFSGAGAAFF. Here the CDR3 DNA reads TGCGCCAGCAGCTTCTCGGGCGCAGGGGCCGCTTTCTTT.

The chain employs TRBV27 and TRBJ2-2; D unclear. CDR1 is MNHEY, CDR2 SMNVEV, per germline (reference sequence). V lost 3 bases to trimming and J lost 5 bases, with 13 bases between them. The CDR3 length is 15 residues. The DNA of the CDR3 is TGTGCCAGCAGTTTTGTCGACCCGAGGACCGGGGAGCTGTTTTTT. Amino acids: CASSFVDPRTGELFF.

This clone was detected ten times or more. Different DNA sequences within this sample yield the same CDR3. This CDR3 reads CAWTRQGGQPQHF. CDR3 DNA sequence: TGTGCCTGGACCCGGCAGGGGGGTCAGCCCCAGCATTTT. The chain recombines TRBV30 with TRBJ1-5; TRBD1 matches at 7 bases. Germline V gives CDR1 GTSNPN, CDR2 SVGIG (reference sequence). The J segment lost 6 bases and the V segment lost 4 bases, leaving 6 bases of the junction unmatched. The CDR3 has 13 amino acids.

The V call is TRBV27, the J call TRBJ2-6; D ambiguous. Germline V gene data show CDR1 as MNHEY and CDR2 as SMNVEV (reference sequence). The ends were cut back, 4 bases at V and 0 bases at J, with 16 bases in the middle. The CDR3 totals 18 residues. CDR3 region: CASSSALSWPSGANVLTF. DNA for the CDR3: TGTGCCAGCAGTTCCGCACTAAGTTGGCCCTCTGGGGCCAACGTCCTGACTTTC.

V gene TRBV10-3 combines with J gene TRBJ2-7; D perhaps matches TRBD2 (6 bases). Germline-derived CDR1 and CDR2 are ENHRY and SYGVKD. V gave up 3 bases and J gave up 2 bases, with 17 bases separating them. This CDR3 region has 16 residues. CDR3 DNA sequence: TGTGCCATCAGTGATCCCTCCGGGACTCAGACCTACGAGCAGTACTTC. Protein sequence: CAISDPSGTQTYEQYF.

The J gene is TRBJ1-2, the V gene TRBV4-1; D is uncertain. Germline V gene data show CDR1 as MGHRA and CDR2 as YSYEKL. The germline V and J ends were trimmed by 4 bases and 6 bases, with 12 bases remaining between them. The CDR3 length is 13 residues. The CDR3 region has the DNA TGCGCCAGCAGCCCTCAACTGGTTAATGGCTACACCTTC. Protein: CASSPQLVNGYTF.

The chain joins TRBV5-4 to TRBJ1-2; possibly TRBD1 for D (5 bases). The CDR3 length is 14 residues. The germline V and J ends were trimmed by 6 bases and 8 bases, with 20 bases remaining between them. Germline loops: CDR1 SGHNT, CDR2 YYREEE (reference sequence). CDR3 coding DNA: TGTGCCAGCACCAATCGGGGGGGAACAGAGGGCTACACCTTC. Protein sequence: CASTNRGGTEGYTF.

CDR3 DNA: TGTGCCAGCAGTGTTGATTCGGTGACGGGGTTATATACGCAGTATTTT. As protein: CASSVDSVTGLYTQYF. The rearrangement links TRBV6-1 to TRBJ2-3, with D possibly being TRBD2 (5 bases). The ends were cut back, 4 bases at V and 7 bases at J, with 21 bases in the middle. In germline, CDR1 is MNHNS, CDR2 SASEGT. The CDR3 totals 16 residues.

This sequence joins TRBV5-6 and TRBJ2-3; 10 nucleotides align to TRBD1. This CDR3 contains 19 residues. Germline-derived CDR1 and CDR2 are SGHDT and YYEEEE. J was trimmed by 3 bases and V by 3 bases; bases with no gene match: 16. CDR3 coding DNA: TGTGCCAGCAGCTCAGATCATTGGAAAAGGACAGGGGGGACAGATACGCAGTATTTT. Residues: CASSSDHWKRTGGTDTQYF.

For this clone: At one boundary the junction diverges from the germline segment, which might be a read error. This chain connects TRBV18 to TRBJ1-2, with TRBD1 matching 7 bases. The CDR3 is made up of 13 amino acids. Germline loops: CDR1 KGHSH, CDR2 LQKENI. CDR3 sequence (DNA): TGTGCCAGCTCTCCACAGGGGCCCCATGGCTACACCTTC. Translating it yields CASSPQGPHGYTF.

This clone came up a few times. This chain connects TRBV30 to TRBJ1-2; 9 positions match TRBD1. This CDR3 spans 14 amino acids. The V and J ends lost 4 bases and 8 bases, in that order; junction bases with no gene match: 11. Germline V gene data show CDR1 as GTSNPN and CDR2 as SVGIG (reference sequence). CDR3 loop: CAWKDRGVFWGYTF. CDR3 nucleotides: TGTGCCTGGAAGGACAGGGGAGTTTTTTGGGGCTACACCTTC.

The chain joins TRBV27 to TRBJ1-5, with 9 bases lining up with TRBD1. V dropped 8 bases and J dropped 4; count of bases not matched to a gene: 9. CDR3 length: 15 amino acids. Germline CDR1 MNHEY, CDR2 SMNVEV (reference sequence). This CDR3 is CASGKTGTGNQPQHF. As DNA, the CDR3 is TGTGCCAGCGGTAAGACAGGGACAGGGAATCAGCCCCAGCATTTT.

The V call is TRBV24-1, the J call TRBJ1-5; no clear D. The CDR3 contains 15 residues. The V and J ends lost 3 bases and 7 bases respectively, with 15 bases between them. CDR1 is KGHDR, CDR2 SFDVKD, per germline. CDR3 DNA sequence: TGTGCCACCAGTGATGGACTGATCAGTGACCAGCCCCAGCATTTT. Its protein is CATSDGLISDQPQHF.

The chain is built from TRBV10-3 and TRBJ2-7, with 9 bases matching TRBD1. V trimming: 4 bases; J trimming: 4 bases; junction bases outside the gene matches: 11. Per the germline V gene, CDR1 is ENHRY and CDR2 is SYGVKD. This CDR3 is built from 16 residues. CDR3 nucleotides: TGTGCCATCAGTGCGATCGGGACAGGGAAAAAGTACGAGCAGTACTTC. It is translated as CAISAIGTGKKYEQYF.

The V call is TRBV5-4, the J call TRBJ2-7, with 7 positions matching TRBD1. The CDR3 has 16 residues. Germline values: CDR1 SGHNT, CDR2 YYREEE (reference sequence). The ends lost 0 bases at V and 0 bases at J; junction bases unmatched: 6. The DNA for the CDR3 is TGTGCCAGCAGCTTGGCCGGGACAGCCAGCTCCTACGAGCAGTACTTC. Amino acid sequence: CASSLAGTASSYEQYF.

In this sample, this clone turned up once. J is TRBJ1-1 and V is TRBV28; no clear D. Germline-derived CDR1 and CDR2 are MDHEN and SYDVKM. V was cut by 2 bases and J by 11 bases, with 12 bases left in between. The CDR3 length is 12 residues. Written as DNA, the CDR3 is TGTGCCAGCAGTTTAAAGGCCGGGAGGGCTTTCTTT. Its translation is CASSLKAGRAFF.